The 21 T cell receptor beta chains below all came from one sample that was sequenced in a study of T cell repertoires in cytomegalovirus infection (dated 2019 in TCRdb). Sequenced on an Illumina HiSeq 1500. Through fastp at Q25 and MiXCR, TCRdb rebuilt clones from the public reads, retaining in-frame beta chains. Each CDR3 protein appears once, grouped with its most common genes and DNA. The sample contains fewer than 300,000 distinct CDR3 sequences, about 23% of them found a single time. Together, the top ten hold approximately 15% of the sample. Sequencing used PBMCs. The source is a human donor in good health (CMV status not recorded). Some clones in this sample may be carry-over from other donors' samples.

The J gene is TRBJ1-5, the V gene TRBV7-6; D is ambiguous. The CDR3 is 15 residues long. V was shortened by 4 bases and J by 0 bases, with 10 bases between the two germline ends. CDR1 is SGHVS and CDR2 is FNYEAQ in the germline V gene. The CDR3 spells CASSSAGVSNQPQHF. The CDR3, as DNA: TGTGCCAGCAGCTCGGCCGGTGTTAGCAATCAGCCCCAGCATTTT.

This clonotype occurred many times. The rearrangement uses TRBV7-2 and TRBJ2-3, with D hard to call. The germline V gene has CDR1 SGHTA and CDR2 FQGNSA. V dropped 5 bases and J dropped 3 bases, with 12 bases sitting between them. This CDR3 has 14 residues. CDR3: CASSRTRMTDTQYF. As DNA, the CDR3 is TGTGCCAGCAGCCGTACAAGGATGACAGATACGCAGTATTTT.

This sequence joins TRBV7-9 and TRBJ1-1; D remains ambiguous. Germline values: CDR1 SEHNR, CDR2 FQNEAQ (reference sequence). Between the trimmed V and J ends, which lost 1 base and 8 bases, there was a span of 11 bases. CDR3 length: 13 amino acids. CDR3 region: CASSLVPSLEAFF. In DNA form, the CDR3 reads TGTGCCAGCAGCTTAGTTCCTTCGCTAGAAGCTTTCTTT.

This clonotype was detected a few times. The chain is built from TRBV10-3 and TRBJ2-7; 10 bases agree with TRBD2. Per the germline V gene, CDR1 is ENHRY and CDR2 is SYGVKD. This CDR3 has 13 amino acids. The J segment lost 5 bases and the V segment lost 10 bases, leaving 8 bases of the junction unmatched. CDR3 DNA: TGTGCCACAAGAAGGGGGACTAGCGACGAGCAGTACTTC. Translating gives CATRRGTSDEQYF.

This clonotype was found many times. The V gene is TRBV7-6, the J gene TRBJ2-1; D is undetermined. CDR1 is SGHVS, CDR2 FNYEAQ, per germline. The CDR3 covers 14 residues. Trimming left V 3 bases short and J 0 bases short, with 6 bases between. This CDR3 is CASSFESSYNEQFF. The CDR3 DNA is TGTGCCAGCAGCTTTGAGAGCTCCTACAATGAGCAGTTCTTC. Full variable domain (outside the CDR3, taken from reference TRBV7-6 and TRBJ2-1): GAGVSQSPRYKVTKRGQDVALRCDPISGHVSLYWYRQALGQGPEFLTYFNYEAQQDKSGLPNDRFSAERPEGSISTLTIQRTEQRDSAMYRCASSFESSYNEQFFGPGTRLTVL.

The chain employs TRBV6-5 and TRBJ2-3; D tentatively reads TRBD1 or TRBD2 (6 bases each). The CDR3 has 15 amino acids. The V and J ends lost 7 bases and 6 bases respectively, with 20 bases between them. The V gene's germline CDR1 is MNHEY and CDR2 SVGAGI. In nucleotides, the CDR3 is TGTGCCAGCACCAGGGACTCCTCAAGGGGGGATACGCAGTATTTT. Translation gives CASTRDSSRGDTQYF.

The chain uses TRBV5-1 and TRBJ1-5; D not resolved. With 4 bases removed from V and 1 base from J, the gap between germline ends came to 9 bases. Germline assignment: CDR1 SGHRS and CDR2 YFSETQ. This CDR3 comprises 14 residues. CDR3 sequence reads: CASSQGPSNQPQHF. CDR3 coding DNA: TGCGCCAGCAGCCAAGGACCCAGCAATCAGCCCCAGCATTTT.

The sample holds a few counts of this clonotype. The chain employs TRBV20-1 and TRBJ2-5, with D possibly TRBD2 on 6 matching bases. This CDR3 has 12 amino acids. V was trimmed by 5 bases and J by 5 bases, leaving 12 bases between them. Germline V gene sequence: CDR1 DFQATT, CDR2 SNEGSKA (reference sequence). The CDR3 region has the DNA TGCAGTGCTCCGGGTGGAGGGGAGACCCAGTACTTC. It translates to CSAPGGGETQYF.

This clonotype was detected a few times. The V call is TRBV7-2, the J call TRBJ2-2; D perhaps matches TRBD2 (6 bases). Trimming left V 3 bases short and J 6 bases short, with 8 bases between. Germline values: CDR1 SGHTA, CDR2 FQGNSA. The CDR3 contains 13 residues. CDR3 nucleotides: TGTGCCAGCAGCTTTAGACTAGCCGGGGAGCTGTTTTTT. Encoded protein: CASSFRLAGELFF.

This clonotype has ten or more counts. V is TRBV6-2 or TRBV6-3 and J is TRBJ2-4; 9 bases are shared with TRBD1. Germline V gives CDR1 MNHEY, CDR2 SVGEGT. V lost 6 bases, J lost 5 bases, and 5 bases stayed unmatched. The CDR3 runs 14 residues. The CDR3 sequence: CASRKQGAENIQYF. CDR3 nucleotide sequence: TGTGCCAGCAGGAAACAGGGGGCAGAAAACATTCAGTACTTC.

V usage is TRBV7-2 and J usage is TRBJ1-5; 7 nucleotides agree with TRBD1. The CDR3 length is 16 residues. Germline CDR1 is SGHTA and CDR2 is FQGNSA. J lost 4 bases, V lost 1 base, and 7 bases had no gene match. CDR3 sequence reads: CASSLVPPTGNQPQHF. The DNA for the CDR3 is TGTGCCAGCAGCTTAGTCCCTCCGACAGGGAATCAGCCCCAGCATTTT.

The chain couples TRBV20-1 to TRBJ2-3; 7 bases match TRBD2. Looked up from germline, CDR1 is DFQATT and CDR2 is SNEGSKA (reference sequence). This CDR3 is 17 amino acids long. V trimming: 0 bases; J trimming: 1 base; junction bases outside the gene matches: 10. Here the CDR3 reads CSARDRPAGPGTDTQYF. For the CDR3, the DNA is TGCAGTGCTAGAGATAGGCCAGCGGGGCCCGGCACAGATACGCAGTATTTT.

V and J are TRBV19 and TRBJ2-1; D gene unclear. Trimming removed 5 bases at V and 8 bases at J, with 10 bases between. This CDR3 has 12 residues. The germline gives CDR1 LNHDA, CDR2 SQIVND (reference sequence). The CDR3 reads CASSGRSDEQFF. The CDR3 DNA follows: TGTGCCAGTAGTGGGCGGTCGGATGAGCAGTTCTTC.

V usage is TRBV20-1 and J usage is TRBJ1-1; D remains ambiguous. V lost 4 bases and J lost 4, with 10 bases in between. The CDR3 runs 12 residues. Germline-derived CDR1 and CDR2 are DFQATT and SNEGSKA (reference sequence). The CDR3 protein is CSATRWGTEAFF. The CDR3 DNA reads TGCAGTGCTACCAGGTGGGGCACTGAAGCTTTCTTT.

This clonotype was seen a handful of times. The V and J genes are TRBV6-1 and TRBJ1-5, with 7 bases matching TRBD1. The CDR3 contains 15 residues. Germline values: CDR1 MNHNS, CDR2 SASEGT. Trimming cost V 2 bases and J 7 bases; bases outside gene matches: 8. The CDR3 here is CASSEMNRGNQPQHF. The CDR3 region has the DNA TGTGCCAGCAGTGAAATGAACAGGGGAAACCAGCCCCAGCATTTT.

This clonotype was counted a few times. J is TRBJ1-5 and V is TRBV6-5; D unresolved. V was cut by 0 bases and J by 0 bases, with 9 bases left in between. The CDR3 sequence is 16 residues long. The germline V gene encodes CDR1 MNHEY and CDR2 SVGAGI. The CDR3 loop reads CASSYSVPYSNQPQHF. In DNA form, the CDR3 reads TGTGCCAGCAGTTACTCAGTACCCTATAGCAATCAGCCCCAGCATTTT.

This clonotype has a count of ten or more. The chain links TRBV6-1 to TRBJ1-6; D remains ambiguous. With 1 base removed from V and 4 bases from J, the gap between germline ends came to 14 bases. The length of the CDR3 is 17 residues. Germline CDR1 and CDR2: MNHNS and SASEGT. The CDR3: CASSEDPRRGYNSPLHF. DNA of the CDR3: TGTGCCAGCAGTGAAGATCCCCGGCGAGGATATAATTCACCCCTCCACTTT.

This chain connects TRBV6-1 to TRBJ2-7; tentative D call: TRBD1 (6 bases). The CDR3 consists of 15 residues. Germline CDR1 MNHNS, CDR2 SASEGT. V was trimmed by 4 bases and J by 7 bases, leaving 20 bases between them. CDR3 region: CASSGAGRGRSEQYV. The CDR3 nucleotides are TGTGCCAGCAGTGGGGCAGGCAGGGGACGATCGGAGCAGTACGTC.

This clonotype was seen only a few times. The chain recombines TRBV28 with TRBJ1-5, with TRBD1 matching 8 bases. V trimming: 7 bases; J trimming: 9 bases; junction bases outside the gene matches: 11. CDR1 MDHEN and CDR2 SYDVKM come from the germline V gene. The CDR3 is 14 residues long. The DNA of the CDR3 is TGTGCCAGCACCCGGTCGGGCAGGGGGCCGCCCCAGCATTTT. This encodes CASTRSGRGPPQHF.

J is TRBJ2-1 and V is TRBV7-3; 10 bases map to TRBD1. Germline-derived CDR1 and CDR2 are SGHTA and FQGTGA. V gave up 3 bases and J gave up 6 bases; unmatched junction bases: 8. The CDR3 is 16 amino acids. The CDR3 DNA follows: TGTGCCAGCAGCTTCGACAGGGGGCGTATCGGCAATGAGCAGTTCTTC. Its translation is CASSFDRGRIGNEQFF.

The J gene is TRBJ2-7, the V gene TRBV30; TRBD2 is a possible D gene (6 bases). CDR3 length: 14 residues. Trimming stripped 6 bases from V and 1 base from J, with 16 bases between. Germline V gene data show CDR1 as GTSNPN and CDR2 as SVGIG (reference sequence). The CDR3 sequence is CACWDSSESYEQYF. CDR3 DNA sequence: TGTGCCTGCTGGGACTCGTCGGAGTCCTACGAGCAGTACTTC.